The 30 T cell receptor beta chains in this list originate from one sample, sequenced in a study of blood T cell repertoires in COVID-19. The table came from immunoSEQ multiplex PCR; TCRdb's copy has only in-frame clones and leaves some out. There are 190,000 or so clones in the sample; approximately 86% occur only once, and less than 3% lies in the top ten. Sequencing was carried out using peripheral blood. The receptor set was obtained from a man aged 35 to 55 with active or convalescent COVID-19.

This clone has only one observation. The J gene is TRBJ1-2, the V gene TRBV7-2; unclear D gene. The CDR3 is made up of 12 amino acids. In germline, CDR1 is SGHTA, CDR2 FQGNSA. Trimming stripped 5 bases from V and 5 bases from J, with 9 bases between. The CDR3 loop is CASSTDLYGYTF. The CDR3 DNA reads TGTGCCAGCAGCACCGACTTGTATGGCTACACCTTC.

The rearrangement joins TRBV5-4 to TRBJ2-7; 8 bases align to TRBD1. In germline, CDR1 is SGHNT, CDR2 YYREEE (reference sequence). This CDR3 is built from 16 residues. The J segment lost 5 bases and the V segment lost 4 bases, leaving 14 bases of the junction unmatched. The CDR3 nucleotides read TGTGCCAGCAGCCCGAAGGGGACAGGAGGAGGGGACGAGCAGTACTTC. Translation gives CASSPKGTGGGDEQYF.

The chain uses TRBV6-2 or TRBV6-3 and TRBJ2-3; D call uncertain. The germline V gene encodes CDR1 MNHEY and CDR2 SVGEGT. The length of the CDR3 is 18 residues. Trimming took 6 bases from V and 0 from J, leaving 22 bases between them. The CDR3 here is CASSPGRYRDSSTDTQYF. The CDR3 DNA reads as TGTGCCAGCAGCCCAGGAAGGTACAGAGATTCTAGCACAGATACGCAGTATTTT.

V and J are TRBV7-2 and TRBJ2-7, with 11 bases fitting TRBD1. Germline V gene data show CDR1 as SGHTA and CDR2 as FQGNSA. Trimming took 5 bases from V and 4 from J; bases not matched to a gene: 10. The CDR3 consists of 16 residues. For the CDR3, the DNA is TGTGCCAGCAGCCCTAGGGGGGGACAGGGGGTTTACGAGCAGTACTTC. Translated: CASSPRGGQGVYEQYF.

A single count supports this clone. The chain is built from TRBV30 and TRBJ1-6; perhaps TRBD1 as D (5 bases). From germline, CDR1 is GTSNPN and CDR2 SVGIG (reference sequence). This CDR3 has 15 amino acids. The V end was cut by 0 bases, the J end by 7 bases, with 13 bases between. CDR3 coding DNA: TGTGCCTGGAGTGTAGGGCCCAGGGTGAATTCACCCCTCCACTTT. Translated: CAWSVGPRVNSPLHF.

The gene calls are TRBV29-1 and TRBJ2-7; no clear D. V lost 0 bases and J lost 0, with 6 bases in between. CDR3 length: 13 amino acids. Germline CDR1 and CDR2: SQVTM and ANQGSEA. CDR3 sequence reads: CSVEDWASYEQYF. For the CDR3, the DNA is TGCAGCGTTGAAGATTGGGCCTCCTACGAGCAGTACTTC.

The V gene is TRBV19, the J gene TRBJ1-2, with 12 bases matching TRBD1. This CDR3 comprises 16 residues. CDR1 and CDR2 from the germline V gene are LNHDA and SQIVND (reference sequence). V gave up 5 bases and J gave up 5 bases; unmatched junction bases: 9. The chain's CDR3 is CASSPGTGGPWYGYTF. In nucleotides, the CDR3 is TGTGCCAGTAGTCCCGGGACAGGGGGCCCATGGTATGGCTACACCTTC.

The chain's CDR3 is CASTEAGTEYGYTF. In DNA, the CDR3 is TGTGCCAGCACCGAAGCCGGGACAGAGTATGGCTACACCTTC. The chain has TRBV28 and TRBJ1-2; 7 nucleotides align to TRBD1. The CDR3 is made up of 14 amino acids. The germline CDR1 and CDR2 sequences are MDHEN and SYDVKM. With V trimmed by 7 bases and J by 5 bases, 10 bases remained unmatched.

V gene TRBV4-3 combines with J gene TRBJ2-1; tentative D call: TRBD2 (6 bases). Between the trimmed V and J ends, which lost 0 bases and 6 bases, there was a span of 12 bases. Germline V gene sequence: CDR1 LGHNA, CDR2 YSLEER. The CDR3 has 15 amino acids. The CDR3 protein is CASSQDRGIRNEQFF. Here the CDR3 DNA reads TGCGCCAGCAGCCAAGATCGGGGGATTCGCAATGAGCAGTTCTTC.

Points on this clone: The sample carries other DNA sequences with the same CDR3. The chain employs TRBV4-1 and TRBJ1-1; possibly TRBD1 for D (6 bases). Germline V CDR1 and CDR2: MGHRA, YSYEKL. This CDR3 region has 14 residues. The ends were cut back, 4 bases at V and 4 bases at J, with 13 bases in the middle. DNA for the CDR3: TGCGCCAGCAGCCCCCTACAGGGTGGCACTGAAGCTTTCTTT. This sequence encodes CASSPLQGGTEAFF.

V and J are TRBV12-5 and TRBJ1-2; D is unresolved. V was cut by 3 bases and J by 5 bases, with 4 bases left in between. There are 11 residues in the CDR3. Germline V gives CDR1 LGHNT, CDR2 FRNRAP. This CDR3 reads CASGFGYGYTF. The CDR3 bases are TGTGCTAGTGGTTTCGGGTATGGCTACACCTTC. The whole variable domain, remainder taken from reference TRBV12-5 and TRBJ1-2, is DARVTQTPRHKVTEMGQEVTMRCQPILGHNTVFWYRQTMMQGLELLAYFRNRAPLDDSGMPKDRFSAEMPDATLATLKIQPSEPRDSAVYFCASGFGYGYTFGSGTRLTVV.

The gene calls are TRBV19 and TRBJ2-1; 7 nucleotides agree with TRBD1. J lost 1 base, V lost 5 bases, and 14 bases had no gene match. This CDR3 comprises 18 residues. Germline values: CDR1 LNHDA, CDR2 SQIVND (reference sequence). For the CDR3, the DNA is TGTGCCAGTAGTTATTCACTTCCGGGACAGTATTCCTACAATGAGCAGTTCTTC. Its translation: CASSYSLPGQYSYNEQFF.

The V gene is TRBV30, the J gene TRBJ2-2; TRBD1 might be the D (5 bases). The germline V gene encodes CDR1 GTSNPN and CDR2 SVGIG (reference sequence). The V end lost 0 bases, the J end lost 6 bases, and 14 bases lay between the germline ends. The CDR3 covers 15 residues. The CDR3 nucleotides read TGTGCCTGGAGTGTCGGGCAGGGATGGTCCGGGGAGCTGTTTTTT. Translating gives CAWSVGQGWSGELFF.

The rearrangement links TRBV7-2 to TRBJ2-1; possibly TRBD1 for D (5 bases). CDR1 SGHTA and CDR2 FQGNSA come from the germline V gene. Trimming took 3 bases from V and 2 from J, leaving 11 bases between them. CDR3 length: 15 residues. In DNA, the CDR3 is TGTGCCAGCAGCTTTGGACACAACACCTACAATGAGCAGTTCTTC. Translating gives CASSFGHNTYNEQFF.

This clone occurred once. This CDR3 is CASRERTSGATDTQYF. CDR3 coding DNA: TGTGCCAGCAGGGAAAGGACTAGCGGGGCCACAGATACGCAGTATTTT. This chain links TRBV2 with TRBJ2-3; 12 nucleotides agree with TRBD2. Germline V lookup: CDR1 SNHLY, CDR2 FYNNEI. The CDR3 sequence is 16 residues long. The J segment lost 2 bases and the V segment lost 6 bases, leaving 6 bases of the junction unmatched.

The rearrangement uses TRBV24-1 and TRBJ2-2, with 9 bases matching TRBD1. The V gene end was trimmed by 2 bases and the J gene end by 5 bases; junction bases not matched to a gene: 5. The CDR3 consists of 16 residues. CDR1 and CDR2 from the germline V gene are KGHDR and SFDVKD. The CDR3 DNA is TGTGCCACCAGTGATTCAGGGACAGGGAGGACCGGGGAGCTGTTTTTT. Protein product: CATSDSGTGRTGELFF.

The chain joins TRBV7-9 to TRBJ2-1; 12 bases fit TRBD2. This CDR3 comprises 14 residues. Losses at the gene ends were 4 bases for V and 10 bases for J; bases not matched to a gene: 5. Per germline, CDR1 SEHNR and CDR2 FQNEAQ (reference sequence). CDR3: CASSSTSGGQEQFF. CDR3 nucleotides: TGTGCCAGCAGCTCGACTAGCGGGGGACAGGAGCAGTTCTTC.

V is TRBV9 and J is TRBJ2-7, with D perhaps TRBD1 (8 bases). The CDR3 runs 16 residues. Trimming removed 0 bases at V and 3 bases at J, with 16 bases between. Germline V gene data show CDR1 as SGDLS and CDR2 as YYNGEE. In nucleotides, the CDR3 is TGTGCCAGCAGCGTAGGGCCTACAGGGGGGGACTACGAGCAGTACTTC. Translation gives CASSVGPTGGDYEQYF. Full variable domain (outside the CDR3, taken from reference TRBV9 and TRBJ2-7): DSGVTQTPKHLITATGQRVTLRCSPRSGDLSVYWYQQSLDQGLQFLIQYYNGEERAKGNILERFSAQQFPDLHSELNLSSLELGDSALYFCASSVGPTGGDYEQYFGPGTRLTVT.

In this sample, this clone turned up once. The CDR3 here is CAWSVRKSNTEAFF. Written as DNA, the CDR3 is TGTGCCTGGAGTGTACGAAAGAGCAACACTGAAGCTTTCTTT. The rearrangement uses TRBV30 and TRBJ1-1, with no clear D. This CDR3 is built from 14 residues. V lost 0 bases and J lost 2, with 10 bases in between. Germline V gene lookup returns CDR1 GTSNPN and CDR2 SVGIG (reference sequence).

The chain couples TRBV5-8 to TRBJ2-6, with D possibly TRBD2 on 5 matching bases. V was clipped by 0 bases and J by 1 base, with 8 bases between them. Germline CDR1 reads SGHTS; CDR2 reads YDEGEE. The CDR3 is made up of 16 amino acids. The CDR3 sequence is CASSLVGVSGANVLTF. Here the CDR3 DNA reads TGTGCCAGCAGCTTGGTCGGGGTATCTGGGGCCAACGTCCTGACTTTC.

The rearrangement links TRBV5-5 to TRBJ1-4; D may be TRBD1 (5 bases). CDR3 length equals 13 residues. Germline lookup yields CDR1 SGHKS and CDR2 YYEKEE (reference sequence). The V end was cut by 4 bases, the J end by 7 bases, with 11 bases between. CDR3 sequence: CASSLGAGEKLFF. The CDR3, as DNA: TGTGCCAGCAGCCTTGGGGCCGGTGAAAAACTGTTTTTT.

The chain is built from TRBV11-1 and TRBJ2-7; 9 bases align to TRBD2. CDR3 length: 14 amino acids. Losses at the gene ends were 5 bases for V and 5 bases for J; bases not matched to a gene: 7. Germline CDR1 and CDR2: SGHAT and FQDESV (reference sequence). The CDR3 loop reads CASSRPQRGDEQYF. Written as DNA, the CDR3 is TGTGCCAGCAGCCGTCCGCAGCGGGGGGACGAGCAGTACTTC. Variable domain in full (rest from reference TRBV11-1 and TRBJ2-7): EAEVAQSPRYKITEKSQAVAFWCDPISGHATLYWYRQILGQGPELLVQFQDESVVDDSQLPKDRFSAERLKGVDSTLKIQPAELGDSAMYLCASSRPQRGDEQYFGPGTRLTVT.

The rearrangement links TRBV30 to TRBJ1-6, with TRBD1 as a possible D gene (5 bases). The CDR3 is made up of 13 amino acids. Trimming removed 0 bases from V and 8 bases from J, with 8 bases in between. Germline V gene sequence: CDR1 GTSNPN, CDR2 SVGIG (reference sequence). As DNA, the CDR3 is TGTGCCTGGAGTGTACGGGGGGATTCACCCCTCCACTTT. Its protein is CAWSVRGDSPLHF.

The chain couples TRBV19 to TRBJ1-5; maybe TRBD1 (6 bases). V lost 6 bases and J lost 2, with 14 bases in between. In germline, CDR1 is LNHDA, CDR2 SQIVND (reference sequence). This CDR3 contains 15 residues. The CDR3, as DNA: TGTGCCAGTAGCATAAGACAGGACCGCAATCAGCCCCAGCATTTT. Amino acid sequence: CASSIRQDRNQPQHF.

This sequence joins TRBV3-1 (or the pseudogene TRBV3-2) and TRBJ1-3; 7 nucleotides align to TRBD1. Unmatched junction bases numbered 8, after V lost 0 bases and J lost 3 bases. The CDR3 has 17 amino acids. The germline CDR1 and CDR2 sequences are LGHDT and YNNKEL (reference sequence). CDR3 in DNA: TGTGCCAGCAGCCAAGAGGAAACAGGGGAATATGGAAACACCATATATTTT. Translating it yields CASSQEETGEYGNTIYF.

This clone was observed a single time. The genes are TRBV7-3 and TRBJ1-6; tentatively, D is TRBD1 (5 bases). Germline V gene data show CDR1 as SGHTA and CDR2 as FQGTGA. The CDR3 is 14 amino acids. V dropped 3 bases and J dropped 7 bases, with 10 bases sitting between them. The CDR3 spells CASSFGGDNSPLHF. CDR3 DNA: TGTGCCAGCAGCTTCGGGGGGGACAATTCACCCCTCCACTTT.

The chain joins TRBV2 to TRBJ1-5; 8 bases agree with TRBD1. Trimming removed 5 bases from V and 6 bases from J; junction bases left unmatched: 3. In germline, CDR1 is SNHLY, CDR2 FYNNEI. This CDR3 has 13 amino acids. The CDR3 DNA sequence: TGTGCCAGCAGTCAGGGGGCGCGTCAGCCCCAGCATTTT. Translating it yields CASSQGARQPQHF. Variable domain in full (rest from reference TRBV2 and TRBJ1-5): EPEVTQTPSHQVTQMGQEVILRCVPISNHLYFYWYRQILGQKVEFLVSFYNNEISEKSEIFDDQFSVERPDGSNFTLKIRSTKLEDSAMYFCASSQGARQPQHFGDGTRLSIL.

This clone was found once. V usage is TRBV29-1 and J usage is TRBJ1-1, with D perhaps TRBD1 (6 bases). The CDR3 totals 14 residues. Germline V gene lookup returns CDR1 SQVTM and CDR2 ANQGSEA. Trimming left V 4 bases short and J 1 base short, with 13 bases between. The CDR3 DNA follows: TGCAGCGTTGCGTCCGGGACACAGAACACTGAAGCTTTCTTT. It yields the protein CSVASGTQNTEAFF. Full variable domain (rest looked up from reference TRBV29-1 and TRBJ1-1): SAVISQKPSRDICQRGTSLTIQCQVDSQVTMMFWYRQQPGQSLTLIATANQGSEATYESGFVIDKFPISRPNLTFSTLTVSNMSPEDSSIYLCSVASGTQNTEAFFGQGTRLTVV.

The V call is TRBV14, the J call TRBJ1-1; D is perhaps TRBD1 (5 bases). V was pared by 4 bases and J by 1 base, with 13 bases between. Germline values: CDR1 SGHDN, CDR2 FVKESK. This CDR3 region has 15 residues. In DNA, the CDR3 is TGTGCCAGCAGCCGCTGGGGGAGGGGGAACACTGAAGCTTTCTTT. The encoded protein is CASSRWGRGNTEAFF.

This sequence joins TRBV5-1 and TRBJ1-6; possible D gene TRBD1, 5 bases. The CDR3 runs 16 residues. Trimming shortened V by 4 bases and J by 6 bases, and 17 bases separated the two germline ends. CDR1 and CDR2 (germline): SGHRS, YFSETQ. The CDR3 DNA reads TGCGCCAGCAGCCCTGGCACCGGGGGGGGTAATTCACCCCTCCACTTT. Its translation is CASSPGTGGGNSPLHF. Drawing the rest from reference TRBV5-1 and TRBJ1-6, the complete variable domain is KAGVTQTPRYLIKTRGQQVTLSCSPISGHRSVSWYQQTPGQGLQFLFEYFSETQRNKGNFPGRFSGRQFSNSRSEMNVSTLELGDSALYLCASSPGTGGGNSPLHFGNGTRLTVT.